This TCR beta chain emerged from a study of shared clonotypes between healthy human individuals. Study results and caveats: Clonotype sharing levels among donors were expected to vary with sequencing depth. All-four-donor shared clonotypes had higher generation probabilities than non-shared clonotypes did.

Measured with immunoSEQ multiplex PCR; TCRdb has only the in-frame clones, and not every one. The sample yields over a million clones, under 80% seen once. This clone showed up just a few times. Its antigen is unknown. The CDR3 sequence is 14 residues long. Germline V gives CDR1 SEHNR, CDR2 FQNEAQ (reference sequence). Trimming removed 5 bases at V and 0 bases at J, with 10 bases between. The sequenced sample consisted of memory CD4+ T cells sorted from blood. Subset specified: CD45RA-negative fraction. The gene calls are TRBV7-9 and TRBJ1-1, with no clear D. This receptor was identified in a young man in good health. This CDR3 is CASSHNTVNTEAFF. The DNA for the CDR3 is TGTGCCAGCAGCCACAACACCGTGAACACTGAAGCTTTCTTT.